The 28 T cell receptor beta chains presented below share a single source sample, sequenced in a study of cytomegalovirus exposure and HLA in healthy donors. The PCR had 60 Vbeta and 13 Jbeta primers. TCRdb's table, derived via immunoSEQ multiplex PCR, lists solely in-frame clones and lacks some. This table holds some 38,000 clones, 60% to 75% found once. What was sequenced was PBMCs. The receptors shown here come from a man aged 40-49 years in good health and CMV-seronegative.

This clone came up a few times. The chain carries TRBV2 and TRBJ1-5; possibly TRBD1 for D (6 bases). The germline V gene has CDR1 SNHLY and CDR2 FYNNEI. The V and J ends lost 4 bases and 2 bases respectively, with 9 bases between them. The CDR3 has 14 residues. In DNA form, the CDR3 reads TGTGCCAGCAGTGCAGGGGATGGCAATCAGCCCCAGCATTTT. This sequence encodes CASSAGDGNQPQHF.

This clone was seen a few times. The V and J genes are TRBV19 and TRBJ1-1, with D uncertain. The germline V gene has CDR1 LNHDA and CDR2 SQIVND (reference sequence). Trimming removed 8 bases from V and 0 bases from J, with 10 bases in between. The CDR3 has 13 residues. The CDR3: CASGGLMNTEAFF. CDR3 bases: TGTGCCAGTGGAGGACTCATGAACACTGAAGCTTTCTTT. Together with reference TRBV19 and TRBJ1-1, the CDR3 gives the full variable domain: DGGITQSPKYLFRKEGQNVTLSCEQNLNHDAMYWYRQDPGQGLRLIYYSQIVNDFQKGDIAEGYSVSREKKESFPLTVTSAQKNPTAFYLCASGGLMNTEAFFGQGTRLTVV.

This clone showed up just a few times. The rearrangement links TRBV29-1 to TRBJ2-6, with a weak D call TRBD1 (8 bases). The germline gives CDR1 SQVTM, CDR2 ANQGSEA. The CDR3 has 20 amino acids. V dropped 7 bases and J dropped 0 bases, with 28 bases sitting between them. CDR3 residues: CSAGGTLLGQGDSGANVLTF. Here the CDR3 DNA reads TGCAGCGCCGGGGGGACCCTTCTCGGACAGGGTGACTCTGGGGCCAACGTCCTGACTTTC.

The V call is TRBV6-5, the J call TRBJ1-4, with 8 positions matching TRBD1. Germline V gene lookup returns CDR1 MNHEY and CDR2 SVGAGI. V trimming: 6 bases; J trimming: 7 bases; junction bases outside the gene matches: 1. The CDR3 covers 12 residues. The DNA of the CDR3 is TGTGCCAGCAGAGGGACAGGTGAAAAACTGTTTTTT. It translates to CASRGTGEKLFF.

This CDR3 reads CASSLRPVGQSPLHF. DNA for the CDR3: TGTGCCAGCAGTTTGCGTCCGGTGGGGCAGTCACCCCTCCACTTT. The chain joins TRBV27 to TRBJ1-6; the D gene is possibly TRBD1 (5 bases). The V end was cut by 3 bases, the J end by 10 bases, with 16 bases between. Germline V CDR1 and CDR2: MNHEY, SMNVEV (reference sequence). This CDR3 contains 15 residues.

This clone came up a few times. This sequence joins TRBV7-2 and TRBJ2-1; D remains ambiguous. There are 15 residues in the CDR3. CDR1 is SGHTA, CDR2 FQGNSA, per germline. V dropped 1 base and J dropped 3 bases, with 10 bases sitting between them. In DNA form, the CDR3 reads TGTGCCAGCAGCTTAGTGCAGGCCAACTACAATGAGCAGTTCTTC. It codes for CASSLVQANYNEQFF.

The J gene is TRBJ2-1, the V gene TRBV6-6, with 8 bases aligning to TRBD2. With 2 bases clipped from V and 0 bases from J, the junction kept 3 bases outside the gene matches. CDR1 and CDR2 from the germline V gene are MNHNY and SVGAGI (reference sequence). CDR3 length equals 16 residues. The CDR3 here is CASSYKRGLSYNEQFF. The CDR3 DNA reads as TGTGCCAGCAGTTACAAGCGGGGGCTCTCCTACAATGAGCAGTTCTTC.

This chain links TRBV2 with TRBJ1-5; D unclear. CDR1 SNHLY and CDR2 FYNNEI come from the germline V gene. V was trimmed by 2 bases and J by 7 bases, leaving 12 bases between them. This CDR3 has 14 amino acids. This chain's CDR3 is CASSEMGSGQPQHF. The DNA of the CDR3 is TGTGCCAGCAGTGAAATGGGCAGCGGGCAGCCCCAGCATTTT.

This clone was observed a few times. The chain couples TRBV7-9 to TRBJ1-1, with D tentatively TRBD1 (6 bases). The germline CDR1 and CDR2 sequences are SEHNR and FQNEAQ (reference sequence). CDR3 length equals 15 residues. V was clipped by 5 bases and J by 1 base, with 14 bases between them. CDR3 sequence reads: CASSKGGTENTEAFF. In nucleotides, the CDR3 is TGTGCCAGCAGCAAAGGGGGTACAGAGAACACTGAAGCTTTCTTT.

The rearrangement links TRBV6-5 to TRBJ2-4; 9 bases line up with TRBD1. Trimming removed 4 bases from V and 9 bases from J; junction bases left unmatched: 7. This CDR3 is 14 amino acids long. CDR1 and CDR2 (germline): MNHEY, SVGAGI. The DNA of the CDR3 is TGTGCCAGCAGTTGGGACAGGGAGGAGGTCATTCAGTACTTC. This encodes CASSWDREEVIQYF.

This clone was picked up a small number of times. The genes are TRBV10-3 and TRBJ2-7; D may correspond to TRBD1 or TRBD2 (7 bases each). Germline values: CDR1 ENHRY, CDR2 SYGVKD. There are 15 residues in the CDR3. Trimming stripped 6 bases from V and 6 bases from J, with 21 bases between. CDR3 protein: CAIRERDRWFSEQYF. The DNA of the CDR3 is TGTGCCATCAGGGAGCGGGACAGATGGTTTTCCGAGCAGTACTTC.

The CDR3 region has the DNA TGCGCCAGCCTCGAAGCGGGGTTTTACGAGCAGTACTTC. Amino acid sequence: CASLEAGFYEQYF. The gene calls are TRBV10-2 and TRBJ2-7; TRBD2 agrees at 7 bases. Trimming removed 8 bases from V and 4 bases from J; junction bases left unmatched: 8. This CDR3 has 13 amino acids. From germline, CDR1 is WSHSY and CDR2 SAAADI.

The gene calls are TRBV6-5 and TRBJ2-7, with unresolved D. Germline V gives CDR1 MNHEY, CDR2 SVGAGI. The CDR3 covers 12 residues. V lost 6 bases and J lost 6, with 12 bases in between. CDR3 in DNA: TGTGCCAGCAGAGGCCCGCGAGGCGAGCAGTACTTC. Protein product: CASRGPRGEQYF.

This clone appeared a few times. This chain uses TRBV6-5 with TRBJ2-1, with 10 bases fitting TRBD2. Trimming took 2 bases from V and 5 from J; bases not matched to a gene: 6. The CDR3 is made up of 16 amino acids. Germline lookup yields CDR1 MNHEY and CDR2 SVGAGI. CDR3 sequence: CASSYISGGRNNEQFF. Here the CDR3 DNA reads TGTGCCAGCAGTTACATTAGCGGGGGGCGTAACAATGAGCAGTTCTTC.

The rearrangement joins TRBV20-1 to TRBJ2-7; D is possibly TRBD2 (5 bases). Germline lookup yields CDR1 DFQATT and CDR2 SNEGSKA (reference sequence). This CDR3 comprises 11 residues. Trimming cost V 5 bases and J 3 bases, with 8 bases left between them. The CDR3 spells CSASRDYEQYF. The CDR3 DNA sequence: TGCAGTGCTTCCCGGGACTACGAGCAGTACTTC.

The chain joins TRBV5-1 to TRBJ2-1; 9 positions match TRBD2. The CDR3 is 16 residues long. Germline lookup yields CDR1 SGHRS and CDR2 YFSETQ. V dropped 0 bases and J dropped 6; count of bases not matched to a gene: 7. CDR3 amino acids: CASSLVSRGGVNEQFF. The CDR3 DNA reads as TGCGCCAGCAGCTTGGTCTCGCGGGGGGGCGTCAATGAGCAGTTCTTC.

J is TRBJ2-7 and V is TRBV30; TRBD1 agrees at 11 bases. Per the germline V gene, CDR1 is GTSNPN and CDR2 is SVGIG (reference sequence). CDR3 length: 14 residues. Trimming removed 3 bases from V and 2 bases from J; junction bases left unmatched: 3. The CDR3, as DNA: TGTGCCTGGAGCCGGGGACAGGGGGCCTACGAGCAGTACTTC. Amino acids: CAWSRGQGAYEQYF. The whole variable domain, filled in from reference TRBV30 and TRBJ2-7, reads SQTIHQWPATLVQPVGSPLSLECTVEGTSNPNLYWYRQAAGRGLQLLFYSVGIGQISSEVPQNLSASRPQDRQFILSSKKLLLSDSGFYLCAWSRGQGAYEQYFGPGTRLTVT.

The gene calls are TRBV5-1 and TRBJ1-2, with 9 bases identical to TRBD1. Germline CDR1 is SGHRS and CDR2 is YFSETQ. V gave up 4 bases and J gave up 0 bases; unmatched junction bases: 10. The CDR3 length is 17 residues. In nucleotides, the CDR3 is TGCGCCAGCAGCAAAACGACAGGGGGTTTAACTAACTATGGCTACACCTTC. It encodes CASSKTTGGLTNYGYTF.

This chain joins TRBV5-8 and TRBJ2-2; 8 nucleotides agree with TRBD1. The length of the CDR3 is 14 residues. Per germline, CDR1 SGHTS and CDR2 YDEGEE. Trimming took 4 bases from V and 1 from J; bases not matched to a gene: 0. The CDR3 sequence is CASSGQGNTGELFF. The CDR3 bases are TGTGCCAGCAGCGGACAGGGGAACACCGGGGAGCTGTTTTTT.

The chain links TRBV6-1 to TRBJ2-2, with D perhaps assigned TRBD1 or TRBD2 (7 bases each). V was clipped by 6 bases and J by 6 bases, with 17 bases between them. The CDR3 is 15 amino acids. From germline, CDR1 is MNHNS and CDR2 SASEGT. The CDR3, as DNA: TGTGCCAGCAGCGAACAGGGGAGGGGGTCCGGGGAGCTGTTTTTT. As protein: CASSEQGRGSGELFF.

The J gene is TRBJ1-2, the V gene TRBV18; 12 nucleotides agree with TRBD1. Germline V lookup: CDR1 KGHSH, CDR2 LQKENI. V was pared by 4 bases and J by 6 bases, with 9 bases of the junction left unmatched. The CDR3 contains 16 residues. CDR3 protein: CASSLLGTGGADGYTF. For the CDR3, the DNA is TGTGCCAGCTCACTCCTAGGGACAGGGGGCGCGGATGGCTACACCTTC.

The chain is built from TRBV4-3 and TRBJ2-5, with 8 bases identical to TRBD1. This CDR3 is 16 amino acids long. V shed 1 base, J shed 4 bases, and the junction held 8 bases outside the gene matches. The germline V gene encodes CDR1 LGHNA and CDR2 YSLEER. The CDR3 loop is CASSQGIGRGRETQYF. CDR3 coding DNA: TGCGCCAGCAGCCAAGGCATCGGCAGGGGGCGAGAGACCCAGTACTTC.

This clone occurred a few times. The chain links TRBV4-2 to TRBJ2-7; TRBD1 agrees at 11 bases. This CDR3 spans 14 amino acids. Germline CDR1 reads LGHNA; CDR2 reads YNFKEQ. The V and J ends lost 6 bases and 5 bases, in that order; junction bases with no gene match: 6. This CDR3 reads CASSHGQGADEQYF. The CDR3 DNA follows: TGTGCCAGCAGTCATGGACAGGGGGCCGACGAGCAGTACTTC.

The sample holds a few counts of this clone. V and J are TRBV30 and TRBJ2-3; D is perhaps TRBD2 (5 bases). CDR3 length: 13 residues. The V end was cut by 4 bases, the J end by 6 bases, with 14 bases between. Germline V gene lookup returns CDR1 GTSNPN and CDR2 SVGIG (reference sequence). The CDR3 coding sequence is TGTGCCTGGACCCGAAGTGGCGGGGATACGCAGTATTTT. Residues: CAWTRSGGDTQYF.

The chain employs TRBV18 and TRBJ2-7; D not resolved. Per germline, CDR1 KGHSH and CDR2 LQKENI. V was pared by 6 bases and J by 4 bases, with 10 bases between. CDR3 length: 12 amino acids. CDR3 amino acids: CASSQTDYEQYF. The CDR3 bases are TGTGCCAGCTCGCAAACAGATTACGAGCAGTACTTC.

The V and J genes are TRBV5-4 and TRBJ2-3; 10 positions agree with TRBD1. This CDR3 spans 16 amino acids. With V trimmed by 4 bases and J by 2 bases, 7 bases remained unmatched. Germline CDR1 reads SGHNT; CDR2 reads YYREEE (reference sequence). The CDR3 sequence: CASSMPGQGPTDTQYF. The CDR3 coding sequence is TGTGCCAGCAGCATGCCGGGACAGGGGCCCACAGATACGCAGTATTTT.

V is TRBV11-3 and J is TRBJ2-1; tentatively, D is TRBD2 (6 bases). The CDR3 totals 13 residues. CDR1 SGHNT and CDR2 YENEEA come from the germline V gene. With 2 bases removed from V and 9 bases from J, the gap between germline ends came to 11 bases. CDR3 amino acids: CASSLLDGGEQFF. CDR3 nucleotides: TGTGCCAGCAGCTTACTGGACGGGGGTGAGCAGTTCTTC.

This CDR3 reads CASSWGGRGTDTQYF. The CDR3 DNA reads TGTGCCAGCAGTTGGGGGGGCCGGGGCACAGATACGCAGTATTTT. The rearrangement links TRBV6-5 to TRBJ2-3; weak D call: TRBD2 (7 bases). The CDR3 loop spans 15 amino acids. The germline gives CDR1 MNHEY, CDR2 SVGAGI. The V and J ends lost 4 bases and 1 base respectively, with 12 bases between them.